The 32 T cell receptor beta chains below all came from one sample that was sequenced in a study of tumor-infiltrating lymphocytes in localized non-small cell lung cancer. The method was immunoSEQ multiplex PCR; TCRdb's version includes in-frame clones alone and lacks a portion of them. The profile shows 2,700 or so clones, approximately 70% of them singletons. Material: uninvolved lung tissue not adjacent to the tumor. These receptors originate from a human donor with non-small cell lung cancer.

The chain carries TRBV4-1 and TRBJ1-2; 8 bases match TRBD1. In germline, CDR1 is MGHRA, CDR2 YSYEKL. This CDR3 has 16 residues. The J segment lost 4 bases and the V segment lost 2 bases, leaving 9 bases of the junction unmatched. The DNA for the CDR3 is TGCGCCAGCAGCCAACAGGGACAGGAGATACTCTATGGCTACACCTTC. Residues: CASSQQGQEILYGYTF.

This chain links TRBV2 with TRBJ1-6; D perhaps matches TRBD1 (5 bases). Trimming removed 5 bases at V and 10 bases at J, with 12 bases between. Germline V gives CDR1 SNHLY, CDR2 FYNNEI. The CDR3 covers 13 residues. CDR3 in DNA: TGTGCCAGCAGTCCCTTGGGGGAATCACCCCTCCACTTT. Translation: CASSPLGESPLHF.

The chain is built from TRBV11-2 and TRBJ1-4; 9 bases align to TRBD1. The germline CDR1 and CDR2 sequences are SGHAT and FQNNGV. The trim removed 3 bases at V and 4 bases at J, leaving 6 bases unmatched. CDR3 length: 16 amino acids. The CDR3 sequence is CASSFLGTGFNEKLFF. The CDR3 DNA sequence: TGTGCCAGCAGCTTCCTCGGGACAGGGTTTAATGAAAAACTGTTTTTT.

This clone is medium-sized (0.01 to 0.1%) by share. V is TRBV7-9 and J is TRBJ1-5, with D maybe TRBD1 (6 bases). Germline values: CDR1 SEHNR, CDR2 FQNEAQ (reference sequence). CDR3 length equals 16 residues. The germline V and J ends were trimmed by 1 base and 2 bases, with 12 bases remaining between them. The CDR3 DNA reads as TGTGCCAGCAGCTTAGTGTTGGGGGCTGGCAATCAGCCCCAGCATTTT. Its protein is CASSLVLGAGNQPQHF.

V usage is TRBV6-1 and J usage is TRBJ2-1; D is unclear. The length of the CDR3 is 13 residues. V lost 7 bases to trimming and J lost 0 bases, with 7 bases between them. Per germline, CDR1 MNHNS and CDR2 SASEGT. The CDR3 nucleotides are TGTGCCAGCACCAGAAGCTCCTACAATGAGCAGTTCTTC. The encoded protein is CASTRSSYNEQFF.

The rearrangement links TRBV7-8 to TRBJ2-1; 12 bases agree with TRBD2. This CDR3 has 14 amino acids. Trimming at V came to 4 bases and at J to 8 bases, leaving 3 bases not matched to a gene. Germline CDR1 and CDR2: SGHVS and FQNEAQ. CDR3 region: CASSSSGRGDEQFF. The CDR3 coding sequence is TGTGCCAGCAGCTCTAGCGGGAGGGGCGATGAGCAGTTCTTC.

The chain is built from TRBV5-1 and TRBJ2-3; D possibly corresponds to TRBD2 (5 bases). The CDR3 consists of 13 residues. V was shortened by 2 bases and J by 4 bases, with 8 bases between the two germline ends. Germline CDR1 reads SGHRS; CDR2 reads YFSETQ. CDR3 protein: CASSLGGSDTQYF. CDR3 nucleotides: TGCGCCAGCAGCTTAGGAGGTTCAGATACGCAGTATTTT.

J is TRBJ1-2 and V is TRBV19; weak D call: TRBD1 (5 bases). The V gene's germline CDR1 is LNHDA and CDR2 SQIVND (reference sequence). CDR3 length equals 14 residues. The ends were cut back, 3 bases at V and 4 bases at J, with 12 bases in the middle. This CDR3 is CASSIGRQTYGYTF. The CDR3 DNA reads TGTGCCAGTAGTATCGGAAGACAGACCTATGGCTACACCTTC.

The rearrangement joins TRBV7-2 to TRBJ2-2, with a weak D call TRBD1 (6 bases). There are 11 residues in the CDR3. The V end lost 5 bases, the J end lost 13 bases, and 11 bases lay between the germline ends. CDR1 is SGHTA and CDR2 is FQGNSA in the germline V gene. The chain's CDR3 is CASSRDKVLFF. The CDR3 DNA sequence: TGTGCCAGCAGCCGGGACAAAGTGCTGTTTTTT.

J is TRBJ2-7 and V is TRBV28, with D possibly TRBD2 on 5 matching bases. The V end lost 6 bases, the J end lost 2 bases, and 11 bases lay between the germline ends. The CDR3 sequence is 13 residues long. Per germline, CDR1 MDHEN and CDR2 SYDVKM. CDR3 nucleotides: TGTGCCAGCAGCGGACTGGGAGCCTACGAGCAGTACGTC. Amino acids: CASSGLGAYEQYV.

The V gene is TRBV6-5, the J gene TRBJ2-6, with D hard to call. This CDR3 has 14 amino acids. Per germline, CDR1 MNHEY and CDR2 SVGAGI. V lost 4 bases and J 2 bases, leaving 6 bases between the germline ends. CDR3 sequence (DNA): TGTGCCAGCAGTTTGGATACTGGGGCCAACGTCCTGACTTTC. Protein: CASSLDTGANVLTF.

CDR3 coding DNA: TGTGCCAGCAGGGTGAACGGCGGGGGGGCCGAGAATGAGCAGTTCTTC. It translates to CASRVNGGGAENEQFF. J is TRBJ2-1 and V is TRBV7-9; 9 nucleotides match TRBD2. CDR3 length: 16 amino acids. Trimming removed 6 bases from V and 7 bases from J; junction bases left unmatched: 13. Per germline, CDR1 SEHNR and CDR2 FQNEAQ (reference sequence).

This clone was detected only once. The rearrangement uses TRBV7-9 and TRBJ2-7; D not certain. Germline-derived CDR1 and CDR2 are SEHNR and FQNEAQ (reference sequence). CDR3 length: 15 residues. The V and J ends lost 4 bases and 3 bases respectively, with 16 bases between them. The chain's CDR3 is CASSSYRAGNYEQYF. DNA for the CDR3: TGTGCCAGCAGCTCGTACAGAGCAGGTAACTACGAGCAGTACTTC.

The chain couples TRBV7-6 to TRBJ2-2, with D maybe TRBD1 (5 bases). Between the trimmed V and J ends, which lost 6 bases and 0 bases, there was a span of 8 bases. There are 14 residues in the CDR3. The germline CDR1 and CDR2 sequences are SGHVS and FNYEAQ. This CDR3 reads CASRPGPNTGELFF. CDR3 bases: TGTGCCAGCAGACCAGGGCCGAACACCGGGGAGCTGTTTTTT.

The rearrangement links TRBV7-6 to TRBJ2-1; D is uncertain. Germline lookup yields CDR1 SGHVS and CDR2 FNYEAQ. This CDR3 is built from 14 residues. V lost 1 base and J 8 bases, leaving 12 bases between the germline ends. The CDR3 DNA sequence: TGTGCCAGCAGCTTAGAGTCTGATAAGGATGAGCAGTTCTTC. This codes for CASSLESDKDEQFF.

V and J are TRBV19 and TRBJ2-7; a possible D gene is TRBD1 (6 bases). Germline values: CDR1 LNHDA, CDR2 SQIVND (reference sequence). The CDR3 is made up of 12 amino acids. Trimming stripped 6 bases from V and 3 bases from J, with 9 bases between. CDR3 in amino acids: CASSSGDYEQYF. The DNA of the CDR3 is TGTGCCAGTAGCTCAGGGGACTACGAGCAGTACTTC.

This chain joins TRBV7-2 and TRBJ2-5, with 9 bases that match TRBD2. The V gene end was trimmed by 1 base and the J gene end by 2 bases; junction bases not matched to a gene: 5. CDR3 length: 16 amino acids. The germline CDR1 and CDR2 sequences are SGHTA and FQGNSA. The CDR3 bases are TGTGCCAGCAGCTTAGTTAGCGGGAGAGGGCAAGAGACCCAGTACTTC. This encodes CASSLVSGRGQETQYF.

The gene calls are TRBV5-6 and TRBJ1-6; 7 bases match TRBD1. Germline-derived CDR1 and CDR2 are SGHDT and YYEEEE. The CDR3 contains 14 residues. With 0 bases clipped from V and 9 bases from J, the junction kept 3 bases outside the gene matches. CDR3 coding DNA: TGTGCCAGCAGCTTGGGACAGGGAGGTTCACCCCTCCACTTT. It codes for CASSLGQGGSPLHF.

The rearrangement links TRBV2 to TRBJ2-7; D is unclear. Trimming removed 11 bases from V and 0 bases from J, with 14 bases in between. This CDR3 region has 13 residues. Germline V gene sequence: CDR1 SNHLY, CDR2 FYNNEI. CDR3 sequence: CARTQLGSYEQYF. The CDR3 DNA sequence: TGTGCCCGAACACAATTGGGCTCCTACGAGCAGTACTTC.

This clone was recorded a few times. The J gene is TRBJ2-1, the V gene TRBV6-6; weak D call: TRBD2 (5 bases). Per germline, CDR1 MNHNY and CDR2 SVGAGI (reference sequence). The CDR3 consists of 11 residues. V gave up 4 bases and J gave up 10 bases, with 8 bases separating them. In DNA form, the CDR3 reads TGTGCCAGCAGTTCGACTACGGAGCAGTTCTTC. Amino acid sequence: CASSSTTEQFF.

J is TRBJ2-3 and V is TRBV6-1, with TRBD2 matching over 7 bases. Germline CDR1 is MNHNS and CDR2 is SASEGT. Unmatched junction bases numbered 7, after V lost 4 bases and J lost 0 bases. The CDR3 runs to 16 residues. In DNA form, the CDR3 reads TGTGCCAGCAGTGTCTCTAGCGGCGCTAGCACAGATACGCAGTATTTT. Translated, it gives CASSVSSGASTDTQYF.

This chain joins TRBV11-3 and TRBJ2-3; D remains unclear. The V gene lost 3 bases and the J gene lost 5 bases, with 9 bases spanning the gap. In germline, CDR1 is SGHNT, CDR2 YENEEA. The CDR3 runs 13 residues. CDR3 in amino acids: CASSFYSLDTQYF. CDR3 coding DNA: TGTGCCAGCAGCTTTTACAGTCTAGATACGCAGTATTTT. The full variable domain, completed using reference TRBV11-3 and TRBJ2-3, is EAGVVQSPRYKIIEKKQPVAFWCNPISGHNTLYWYLQNLGQGPELLIRYENEEAVDDSQLPKDRFSAERLKGVDSTLKIQPAELGDSAVYLCASSFYSLDTQYFGPGTRLTVL.

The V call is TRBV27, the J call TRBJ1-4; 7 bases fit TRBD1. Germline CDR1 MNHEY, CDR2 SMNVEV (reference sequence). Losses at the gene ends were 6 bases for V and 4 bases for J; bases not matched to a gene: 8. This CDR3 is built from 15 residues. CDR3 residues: CASRTGPLNNEKLFF. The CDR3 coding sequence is TGTGCCAGCAGGACAGGGCCTTTGAATAATGAAAAACTGTTTTTT.

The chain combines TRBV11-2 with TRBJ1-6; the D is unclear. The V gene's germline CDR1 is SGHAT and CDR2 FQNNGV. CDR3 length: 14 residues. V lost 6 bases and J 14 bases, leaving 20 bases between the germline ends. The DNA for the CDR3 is TGTGCCAGCAGTACGGACGCCTCTATGCGAGCCCTCCACTTT. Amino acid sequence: CASSTDASMRALHF. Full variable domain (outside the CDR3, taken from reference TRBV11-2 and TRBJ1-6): EAGVAQSPRYKIIEKRQSVAFWCNPISGHATLYWYQQILGQGPKLLIQFQNNGVVDDSQLPKDRFSAERLKGVDSTLKIQPAKLEDSAVYLCASSTDASMRALHFGNGTRLTVT.

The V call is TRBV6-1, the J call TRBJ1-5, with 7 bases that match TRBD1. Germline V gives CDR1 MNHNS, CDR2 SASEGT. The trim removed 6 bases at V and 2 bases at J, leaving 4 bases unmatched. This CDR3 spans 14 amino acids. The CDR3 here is CASRGTVGNQPQHF. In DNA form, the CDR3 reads TGTGCCAGCAGAGGGACAGTTGGCAATCAGCCCCAGCATTTT.

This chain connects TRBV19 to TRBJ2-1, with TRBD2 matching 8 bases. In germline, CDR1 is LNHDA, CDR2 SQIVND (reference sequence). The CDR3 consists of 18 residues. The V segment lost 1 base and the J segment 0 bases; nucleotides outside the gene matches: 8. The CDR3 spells CASSIGGSGVSSYNEQFF. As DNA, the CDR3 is TGTGCCAGTAGTATAGGAGGTAGCGGGGTTAGCTCCTACAATGAGCAGTTCTTC.

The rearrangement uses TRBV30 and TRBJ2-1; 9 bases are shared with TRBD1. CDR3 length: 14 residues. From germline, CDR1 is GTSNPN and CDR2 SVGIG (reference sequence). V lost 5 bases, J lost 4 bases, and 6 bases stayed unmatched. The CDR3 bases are TGTGCCTGGGAGACCGGGACAGGGTACAATGAGCAGTTCTTC. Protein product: CAWETGTGYNEQFF.

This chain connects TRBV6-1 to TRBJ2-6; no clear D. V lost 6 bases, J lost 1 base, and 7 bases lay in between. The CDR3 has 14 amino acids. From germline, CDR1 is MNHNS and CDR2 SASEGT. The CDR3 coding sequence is TGTGCCAGCAGGCAGGAGTCTGGGGCCAACGTCCTGACTTTC. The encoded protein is CASRQESGANVLTF.

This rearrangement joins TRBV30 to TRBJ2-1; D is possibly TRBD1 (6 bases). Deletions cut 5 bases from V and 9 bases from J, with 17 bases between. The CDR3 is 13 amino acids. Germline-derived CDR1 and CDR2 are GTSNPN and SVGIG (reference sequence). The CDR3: CAWGTSSRGEQFF. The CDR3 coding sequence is TGTGCCTGGGGGACATCCTCTCGAGGTGAGCAGTTCTTC.

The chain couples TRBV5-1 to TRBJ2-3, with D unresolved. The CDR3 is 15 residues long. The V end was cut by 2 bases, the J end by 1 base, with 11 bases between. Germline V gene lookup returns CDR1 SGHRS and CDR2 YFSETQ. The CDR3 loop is CASSFASGRTDTQYF. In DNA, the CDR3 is TGCGCCAGCAGCTTTGCGTCCGGTCGCACAGATACGCAGTATTTT.

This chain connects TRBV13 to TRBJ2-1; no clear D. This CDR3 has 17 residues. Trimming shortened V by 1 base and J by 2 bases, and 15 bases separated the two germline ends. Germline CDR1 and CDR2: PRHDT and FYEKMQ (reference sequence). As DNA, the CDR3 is TGTGCCAGCAGCTTAGAAGGTTCATCGCACCCCTACAATGAGCAGTTCTTC. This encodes CASSLEGSSHPYNEQFF.

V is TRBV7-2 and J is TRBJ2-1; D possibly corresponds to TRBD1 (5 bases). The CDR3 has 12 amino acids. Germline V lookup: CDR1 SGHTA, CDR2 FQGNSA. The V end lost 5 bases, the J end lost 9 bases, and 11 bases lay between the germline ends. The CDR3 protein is CASSPTELEQFF. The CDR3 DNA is TGTGCCAGCAGCCCGACAGAGCTTGAGCAGTTCTTC.